The rows below give T cell receptor beta chains drawn from one sample of a study of T-cell reconstitution after alpha-beta-depleted transplantation in children. TCRdb redid the calling of the PCR reads with MiXCR, one entry per CDR3 protein. The sample holds some 340,000 distinct CDR3 sequences; about a tenth are singletons and the top ten take around 2.5%. The specimen was PBMCs from the stem cell graft donor, collected from the stem cell graft. The receptors were sampled from a human donor who donated a stem cell graft to a child with acute lymphoblastic leukemia. Each CDR3 is given with its conserved first and last residue. Each record gives: clone size, D gene, V gene, J gene, CDR3 protein, CDR3 DNA. A D gene is named only where the DNA matches it firmly. Not every row has a clone size; where given, it reads once, few, many or a size class.

size: few; D: .; V: TRBV5-1; J: TRBJ1-4; CDR3: CASSLASATNEKLFF; DNA: TGCGCCAGCAGCTTGGCCTCAGCAACTAATGAAAAACTGTTTTTT
size: .; D: .; V: TRBV3-1; J: TRBJ1-2; CDR3: CASSQDGRRGGYTF; DNA: TGTGCCAGCAGCCAAGATGGCAGGCGTGGCGGCTACACCTTC
size: few; D: TRBD1; V: TRBV7-2; J: TRBJ2-2; CDR3: CASTGTGRRGGELFF; DNA: TGTGCCAGCACCGGGACAGGAAGGCGAGGCGGGGAGCTGTTTTTT
size: few; D: .; V: TRBV7-2; J: TRBJ2-7; CDR3: CASSWTTAAYEQYF; DNA: TGTGCCAGCAGCTGGACTACGGCCGCCTACGAGCAGTACTTC
size: many; D: .; V: TRBV28; J: TRBJ2-7; CDR3: CASSPSGYAYEQYF; DNA: TGTGCCAGCAGCCCCAGCGGTTATGCCTACGAGCAGTACTTC
size: many; D: .; V: TRBV12-3/TRBV12-4; J: TRBJ2-3; CDR3: CASSPRRGSTDTQYF; DNA: TGTGCCAGCAGTCCCCGGCGCGGGTCCACAGATACGCAGTATTTT
size: few; D: TRBD2; V: TRBV27; J: TRBJ2-3; CDR3: CASSLSASGSWTDTQYF; DNA: TGTGCCAGCAGTTTATCGGCTAGCGGGAGCTGGACAGATACGCAGTATTTT
size: many; D: TRBD2; V: TRBV6-4; J: TRBJ2-1; CDR3: CASSDSTSGSNEQFF; DNA: TGTGCCAGCAGTGACTCGACTAGCGGGAGCAATGAGCAGTTCTTC
size: many; D: .; V: TRBV4-1; J: TRBJ2-3; CDR3: CASSPTMSPDTQYF; DNA: TGCGCCAGCAGCCCCACTATGTCCCCAGATACGCAGTATTTT
size: many; D: TRBD2; V: TRBV10-2; J: TRBJ2-3; CDR3: CASGNRAGGTDTQYF; DNA: TGCGCCAGCGGGAATAGGGCGGGAGGTACAGATACGCAGTATTTT
size: .; D: .; V: TRBV24-1; J: TRBJ2-7; CDR3: CATSDLPPWDRGTYEQYF; DNA: TGTGCCACCAGTGATTTGCCACCCTGGGACCGGGGGACCTACGAGCAGTACTTC
size: many; D: .; V: TRBV7-9; J: TRBJ1-1; CDR3: CASSPPSGMNTEAFF; DNA: TGTGCCAGCAGCCCACCTTCCGGGATGAACACTGAAGCTTTCTTT
size: .; D: TRBD1; V: TRBV12-3/TRBV12-4; J: TRBJ2-7; CDR3: CASTRQGGTFYEQYF; DNA: TGTGCCAGCACCCGACAGGGGGGAACCTTCTACGAGCAGTACTTC
size: .; D: TRBD1; V: TRBV10-2; J: TRBJ1-4; CDR3: CASSESGQPKEKLFF; DNA: TGCGCCAGCAGTGAGTCGGGACAGCCTAAGGAAAAACTGTTTTTT
size: few; D: TRBD2; V: TRBV20-1; J: TRBJ2-1; CDR3: CSAKGREVPNEQFF; DNA: TGCAGTGCTAAGGGGCGGGAGGTCCCCAATGAGCAGTTCTTC
size: few; D: .; V: TRBV5-1; J: TRBJ2-7; CDR3: CASSLASGSPEQYF; DNA: TGCGCCAGCAGCTTGGCCTCGGGCAGCCCCGAGCAGTACTTC
size: .; D: .; V: TRBV12-3/TRBV12-4; J: TRBJ2-1; CDR3: CASSLVSGYNEQFF; DNA: TGTGCCAGCAGTTTAGTGTCGGGGTACAATGAGCAGTTCTTC
size: .; D: TRBD2; V: TRBV7-9; J: TRBJ2-2; CDR3: CASSLAPGRARTGELFF; DNA: TGTGCCAGCAGCTTAGCGCCCGGGAGGGCCAGGACCGGGGAGCTGTTTTTT
size: few; D: .; V: TRBV7-8; J: TRBJ2-1; CDR3: CASSFARTGYNEQFF; DNA: TGTGCCAGCAGCTTTGCTCGAACAGGGTACAATGAGCAGTTCTTC
size: many; D: .; V: TRBV9; J: TRBJ2-5; CDR3: CASSVGTGSETQYF; DNA: TGTGCCAGCAGCGTAGGTACGGGTTCAGAGACCCAGTACTTC
size: .; D: TRBD1; V: TRBV27; J: TRBJ1-5; CDR3: CASSSPPTGVGGNQPQHF; DNA: TGTGCCAGCAGTTCCCCTCCGACAGGGGTGGGGGGCAATCAGCCCCAGCATTTT
size: .; D: .; V: TRBV27; J: TRBJ2-3; CDR3: CASSDPVRDTQYF; DNA: TGTGCCAGCAGTGATCCCGTTCGCGATACGCAGTATTTT
size: few; D: TRBD2; V: TRBV5-1; J: TRBJ2-2; CDR3: CASSLATASGAGGELFF; DNA: TGCGCCAGCAGCTTGGCGACGGCTAGCGGAGCAGGCGGGGAGCTGTTTTTT
size: .; D: TRBD1; V: TRBV12-3/TRBV12-4; J: TRBJ2-5; CDR3: CASSQGQGRQETQYF; DNA: TGTGCCAGCAGCCAGGGACAGGGTAGGCAAGAGACCCAGTACTTC
size: many; D: .; V: TRBV7-2; J: TRBJ2-1; CDR3: CASSLAGGVLDNEQFF; DNA: TGTGCCAGCAGCTTAGCGGGGGGAGTGTTGGACAATGAGCAGTTCTTC
size: many; D: .; V: TRBV7-9; J: TRBJ1-1; CDR3: CASSLGTGYTEAFF; DNA: TGTGCCAGCAGCTTAGGTACAGGGTATACTGAAGCTTTCTTT
size: few; D: TRBD1; V: TRBV24-1; J: TRBJ2-3; CDR3: CATSEKYRDRGTTDTQYF; DNA: TGTGCCACCAGTGAGAAATACCGGGACAGGGGTACCACAGATACGCAGTATTTT
size: .; D: .; V: TRBV7-3; J: TRBJ1-3; CDR3: CASSSIRRKDLPGNTIYF; DNA: TGTGCCAGCAGCTCAATAAGGCGCAAGGACCTTCCCGGAAACACCATATATTTT
size: few; D: TRBD1; V: TRBV25-1; J: TRBJ2-3; CDR3: CASRRTGGMDTQYF; DNA: TGTGCCAGCAGGAGGACAGGGGGCATGGATACGCAGTATTTT